The T cell receptor (beta chain) described here comes from a study of metastatic and nonmetastatic thyroid tumors. The table lists this clone with many counts. Its specificity is not known. Broader study findings: TCR beta diversity was reportedly significantly higher in malignant thyroid tumors than benign nodules, in blood and tumor.

The CDR3 extends over 13 amino acids. V lost 3 bases to trimming and J lost 5 bases, with 10 bases between them. Original processing notes: A papillary thyroid cancer distant-metastasis classifier was built from CDR3 differences across clinicopathological groups. With MiXCR, TCRdb called clones anew from the PCR reads. TCRdb, not the authors, supplied the V and J calls. The table records roughly 30,000 clones, roughly 15% of them present only once. Thyroid surgery was preceded by no treatment in any patient. This TCR was recovered from a female donor with papillary thyroid cancer or a benign thyroid nodule (not recorded which). Some clones in this sample may be carry-over from other donors' samples. What was sequenced was blood. The rearrangement uses TRBV12-3 or TRBV12-4 and TRBJ2-5; D is possibly TRBD2 (5 bases). For the CDR3, the DNA is TGTGCCAGCAGTTTGTACGAGGGCGAGACCCAGTACTTC. Translated, it gives CASSLYEGETQYF.